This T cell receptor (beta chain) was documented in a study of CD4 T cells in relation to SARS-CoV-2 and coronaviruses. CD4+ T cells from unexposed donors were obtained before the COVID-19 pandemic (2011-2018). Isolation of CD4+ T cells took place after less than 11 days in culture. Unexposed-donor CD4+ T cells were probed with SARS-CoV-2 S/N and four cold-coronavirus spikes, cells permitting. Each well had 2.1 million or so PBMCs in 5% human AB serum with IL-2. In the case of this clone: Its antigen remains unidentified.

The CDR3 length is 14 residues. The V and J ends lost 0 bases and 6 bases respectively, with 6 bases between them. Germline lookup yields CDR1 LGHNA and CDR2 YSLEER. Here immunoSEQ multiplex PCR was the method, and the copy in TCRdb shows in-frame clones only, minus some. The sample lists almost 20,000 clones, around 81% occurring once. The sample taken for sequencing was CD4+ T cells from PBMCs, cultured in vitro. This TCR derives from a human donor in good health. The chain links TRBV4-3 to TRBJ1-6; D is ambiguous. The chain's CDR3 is CASSQDSPNSPLHF. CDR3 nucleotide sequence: TGCGCCAGCAGCCAAGACAGCCCTAATTCACCCCTCCACTTT.